These T cell receptor beta chains were read from a single sample in a study of Ad26.COV2.S vaccination and SARS-CoV-2 variants. Assay used: immunoSEQ multiplex PCR; TCRdb lists only in-frame clones, some missing. This sample has about 450,000 clones, with approximately 92% found just once. Sequenced here: peripheral blood, sampled in a trial of Ad26.COV2.S vaccine versus placebo. The source is a person aged 18-60 years who received the Ad26.COV2.S COVID-19 vaccine or a placebo. Both conserved end residues are part of each CDR3. Fields, in order: D gene, clone size, CDR3 length, V gene, J gene, CDR3 protein, CDR3 DNA. The D gene is left open where the match is weak. A clone size is listed for some rows: how often the clone was seen (once, few, many), or a class if it is expanded.

d_call: .
clone_size: once
cdr3_length: 14
v_call: TRBV11-3
j_call: TRBJ2-5
cdr3_aa: CASSLVRREETQYF
cdr3_nt: TGTGCCAGCAGCTTGGTACGGAGAGAAGAGACCCAGTACTTC

d_call: TRBD1
clone_size: .
cdr3_length: 16
v_call: TRBV7-6
j_call: TRBJ1-4
cdr3_aa: CASSGRTGRNNEKLFF
cdr3_nt: TGTGCCAGCAGCGGCCGGACAGGGCGGAATAATGAAAAACTGTTTTTT

d_call: .
clone_size: .
cdr3_length: 13
v_call: TRBV7-3
j_call: TRBJ2-1
cdr3_aa: CASSPASYNEQFF
cdr3_nt: TGTGCCAGCAGCCCAGCCTCCTACAATGAGCAGTTCTTC

d_call: .
clone_size: .
cdr3_length: 13
v_call: TRBV4-3
j_call: TRBJ1-2
cdr3_aa: CASSQDTRVGYTF
cdr3_nt: TGCGCCAGCAGCCAAGATACGCGGGTGGGCTACACCTTC

d_call: TRBD2
clone_size: .
cdr3_length: 15
v_call: TRBV7-3
j_call: TRBJ2-2
cdr3_aa: CASSPGLANTGELFF
cdr3_nt: TGTGCCAGCAGCCCGGGACTAGCGAACACCGGGGAGCTGTTTTTT

d_call: .
clone_size: many
cdr3_length: 13
v_call: TRBV2
j_call: TRBJ1-2
cdr3_aa: CASRVGFGYGYTF
cdr3_nt: TGTGCCAGCAGGGTAGGATTTGGATATGGCTACACCTTC

d_call: .
clone_size: few
cdr3_length: 14
v_call: TRBV7-9
j_call: TRBJ1-2
cdr3_aa: CASSHRMRTYGYTF
cdr3_nt: TGTGCCAGCAGCCACCGTATGAGGACCTATGGCTACACCTTC

d_call: .
clone_size: .
cdr3_length: 12
v_call: TRBV25-1
j_call: TRBJ1-5
cdr3_aa: CASSGGNQPQHF
cdr3_nt: TGTGCCAGCAGTGGTGGAAATCAGCCCCAGCATTTT

d_call: .
clone_size: .
cdr3_length: 15
v_call: TRBV14
j_call: TRBJ2-1
cdr3_aa: CASSQEAGTLPEQFF
cdr3_nt: TGTGCCAGCAGCCAAGAGGCGGGGACCCTCCCCGAGCAGTTCTTC

d_call: .
clone_size: .
cdr3_length: 16
v_call: TRBV2
j_call: TRBJ1-5
cdr3_aa: CASSEHSGSSNQPQHF
cdr3_nt: TGTGCCAGCAGTGAGCATTCGGGTAGTAGCAATCAGCCCCAGCATTTT

d_call: .
clone_size: .
cdr3_length: 13
v_call: TRBV2
j_call: TRBJ2-7
cdr3_aa: CASSRDGSYEQYF
cdr3_nt: TGTGCCAGCAGCCGGGACGGATCCTACGAGCAGTACTTC

d_call: .
clone_size: .
cdr3_length: 13
v_call: TRBV30
j_call: TRBJ1-1
cdr3_aa: CAWSVLVNTEAFF
cdr3_nt: TGTGCCTGGAGTGTACTTGTGAACACTGAAGCTTTCTTT

d_call: .
clone_size: .
cdr3_length: 12
v_call: TRBV5-1
j_call: TRBJ2-1
cdr3_aa: CASSLTFDEQFF
cdr3_nt: TGCGCCAGCAGCCTCACCTTTGATGAGCAGTTCTTC

d_call: .
clone_size: .
cdr3_length: 12
v_call: TRBV6-5
j_call: TRBJ1-6
cdr3_aa: CAVGSYNSPLHF
cdr3_nt: TGTGCGGTAGGCTCCTATAATTCACCCCTCCACTTT

d_call: .
clone_size: .
cdr3_length: 17
v_call: TRBV21-1
j_call: TRBJ2-6
cdr3_aa: CASSKGTRGSGANVLTF
cdr3_nt: TGTGCCAGCAGCAAAGGGACTCGGGGCTCTGGGGCCAACGTCCTGACTTTC

d_call: .
clone_size: .
cdr3_length: 14
v_call: TRBV11-3
j_call: TRBJ2-3
cdr3_aa: CASNPSVFTDTQYF
cdr3_nt: TGTGCCAGCAACCCCTCTGTATTTACAGATACGCAGTATTTT

d_call: TRBD2
clone_size: .
cdr3_length: 22
v_call: TRBV10-3
j_call: TRBJ2-2
cdr3_aa: CAISVWGVSPSGRTANTGELFF
cdr3_nt: TGTGCCATCAGTGTGTGGGGTGTTAGCCCTAGCGGGAGGACCGCGAACACCGGGGAGCTGTTTTTT

d_call: .
clone_size: .
cdr3_length: 15
v_call: TRBV5-5
j_call: TRBJ1-4
cdr3_aa: CASSLAGRVGEKLFF
cdr3_nt: TGTGCCAGCAGCTTGGCCGGACGGGTGGGCGAAAAACTGTTTTTT

d_call: .
clone_size: once
cdr3_length: 13
v_call: TRBV5-1
j_call: TRBJ2-5
cdr3_aa: CASSQGGAETQYF
cdr3_nt: TGCGCCAGCAGCCAGGGCGGGGCGGAGACCCAGTACTTC

d_call: .
clone_size: .
cdr3_length: 14
v_call: TRBV7-2
j_call: TRBJ1-6
cdr3_aa: CASSSERGGSPLHF
cdr3_nt: TGTGCCAGCAGCTCCGAACGAGGCGGCTCACCCCTCCACTTT

d_call: .
clone_size: .
cdr3_length: 16
v_call: TRBV28
j_call: TRBJ2-4
cdr3_aa: CASSPAVPRAKNIQYF
cdr3_nt: TGTGCCAGCAGTCCCGCAGTGCCCAGGGCCAAAAACATTCAGTACTTC

d_call: .
clone_size: .
cdr3_length: 14
v_call: TRBV19
j_call: TRBJ1-1
cdr3_aa: CASSYRVMDTEAFF
cdr3_nt: TGTGCCAGTAGTTACAGGGTTATGGACACTGAAGCTTTCTTT

d_call: .
clone_size: .
cdr3_length: 14
v_call: TRBV7-9
j_call: TRBJ2-7
cdr3_aa: CASSDPHGSYEQYF
cdr3_nt: TGTGCCAGCAGCGACCCTCACGGAAGCTACGAGCAGTACTTC

d_call: .
clone_size: .
cdr3_length: 14
v_call: TRBV28
j_call: TRBJ2-3
cdr3_aa: CASSLLSYTDTQYF
cdr3_nt: TGTGCCAGCAGTTTACTTTCTTACACAGATACGCAGTATTTT

d_call: .
clone_size: .
cdr3_length: 13
v_call: TRBV19
j_call: TRBJ2-7
cdr3_aa: CASGPWGAYEQYF
cdr3_nt: TGTGCCAGCGGCCCTTGGGGGGCATACGAGCAGTACTTC

d_call: .
clone_size: .
cdr3_length: 16
v_call: TRBV9
j_call: TRBJ1-3
cdr3_aa: CASSVRRESSGNTIYF
cdr3_nt: TGTGCCAGCAGCGTACGCAGGGAGAGCTCTGGAAACACCATATATTTT

d_call: TRBD1
clone_size: .
cdr3_length: 14
v_call: TRBV5-4
j_call: TRBJ1-2
cdr3_aa: CASSLGDRGYGYTF
cdr3_nt: TGTGCCAGCAGTTTAGGGGACAGGGGCTATGGCTACACCTTC

d_call: .
clone_size: once
cdr3_length: 14
v_call: TRBV5-1
j_call: TRBJ2-2
cdr3_aa: CASSLTANTGELFF
cdr3_nt: TGCGCCAGCAGCTTGACGGCGAACACCGGGGAGCTGTTTTTT

d_call: .
clone_size: .
cdr3_length: 14
v_call: TRBV6-5
j_call: TRBJ1-1
cdr3_aa: CASRAPRERTEAFF
cdr3_nt: TGTGCCAGCAGGGCGCCCAGGGAGAGGACTGAAGCTTTCTTT

d_call: .
clone_size: once
cdr3_length: 16
v_call: TRBV4-3
j_call: TRBJ2-1
cdr3_aa: CASSQRGGASYNEQFF
cdr3_nt: TGCGCCAGCAGCCAACGAGGTGGAGCATCCTACAATGAGCAGTTCTTC

d_call: .
clone_size: .
cdr3_length: 15
v_call: TRBV28
j_call: TRBJ1-2
cdr3_aa: CASSLWQEPLGGYTF
cdr3_nt: TGTGCCAGCAGTTTGTGGCAGGAGCCGTTGGGTGGCTACACCTTC

d_call: .
clone_size: .
cdr3_length: 14
v_call: TRBV2
j_call: TRBJ1-5
cdr3_aa: CASREAGSNQPQHF
cdr3_nt: TGTGCCAGCAGAGAGGCAGGAAGCAATCAGCCCCAGCATTTT

d_call: .
clone_size: once
cdr3_length: 14
v_call: TRBV18
j_call: TRBJ2-1
cdr3_aa: CASSPGGLDNEQFF
cdr3_nt: TGTGCCAGCTCACCAGGCGGACTGGACAATGAGCAGTTCTTC

d_call: .
clone_size: .
cdr3_length: 12
v_call: TRBV29-1
j_call: TRBJ2-3
cdr3_aa: CSVGPSADTQYF
cdr3_nt: TGCAGCGTTGGGCCGAGTGCGGATACGCAGTATTTT

d_call: .
clone_size: .
cdr3_length: 15
v_call: TRBV5-6
j_call: TRBJ2-5
cdr3_aa: CASSDFDRIQETQYF
cdr3_nt: TGTGCCAGCAGTGACTTTGACAGAATCCAAGAGACCCAGTACTTC

d_call: TRBD2
clone_size: .
cdr3_length: 16
v_call: TRBV5-1
j_call: TRBJ2-1
cdr3_aa: CASSLRGQIRGDEQFF
cdr3_nt: TGCGCCAGCAGCTTAAGAGGACAAATCCGGGGGGATGAGCAGTTCTTC

d_call: TRBD1
clone_size: .
cdr3_length: 14
v_call: TRBV6-6
j_call: TRBJ1-3
cdr3_aa: CASSTGDSGNTIYF
cdr3_nt: TGTGCCAGCAGTACAGGGGACTCTGGAAACACCATATATTTT

d_call: .
clone_size: .
cdr3_length: 19
v_call: TRBV4-1
j_call: TRBJ2-1
cdr3_aa: CASSHSNRRRGMTYNEQFF
cdr3_nt: TGCGCCAGCAGCCACTCCAACAGGCGGCGGGGAATGACCTACAATGAGCAGTTCTTC

d_call: .
clone_size: once
cdr3_length: 16
v_call: TRBV6-5
j_call: TRBJ2-2
cdr3_aa: CASSYARLSGAGELFF
cdr3_nt: TGTGCCAGCAGTTACGCACGTCTCTCGGGAGCCGGGGAGCTGTTTTTT

d_call: TRBD2
clone_size: .
cdr3_length: 17
v_call: TRBV18
j_call: TRBJ2-1
cdr3_aa: CASSPPPGTSGRNEQFF
cdr3_nt: TGTGCCAGCTCACCACCCCCCGGGACTAGCGGGAGGAATGAGCAGTTCTTC

d_call: .
clone_size: .
cdr3_length: 15
v_call: TRBV14
j_call: TRBJ1-3
cdr3_aa: CASSPLGTPGNTIYF
cdr3_nt: TGTGCCAGCAGCCCTCTCGGGACGCCTGGAAACACCATATATTTT

d_call: TRBD1
clone_size: .
cdr3_length: 14
v_call: TRBV19
j_call: TRBJ1-5
cdr3_aa: CASRTTGGNQPQHF
cdr3_nt: TGTGCCAGTAGAACGACAGGGGGCAATCAGCCCCAGCATTTT

d_call: .
clone_size: .
cdr3_length: 16
v_call: TRBV27
j_call: TRBJ1-6
cdr3_aa: CASSLLSRQTNSPLHF
cdr3_nt: TGTGCCAGCAGTTTGCTCTCACGACAGACTAATTCACCCCTCCACTTT

d_call: .
clone_size: .
cdr3_length: 13
v_call: TRBV19
j_call: TRBJ1-5
cdr3_aa: CASSLGERQPQHF
cdr3_nt: TGTGCCAGTAGTCTTGGGGAAAGGCAGCCCCAGCATTTT

d_call: TRBD2
clone_size: .
cdr3_length: 15
v_call: TRBV19
j_call: TRBJ2-7
cdr3_aa: CASSTLADYSYEQYF
cdr3_nt: TGTGCCAGTAGTACACTAGCGGACTACTCCTACGAGCAGTACTTC

d_call: .
clone_size: .
cdr3_length: 17
v_call: TRBV7-9
j_call: TRBJ2-2
cdr3_aa: CASSLELFEGYTGELFF
cdr3_nt: TGTGCCAGCAGCTTAGAGTTGTTTGAGGGCTATACCGGGGAGCTGTTTTTT

d_call: .
clone_size: .
cdr3_length: 15
v_call: TRBV19
j_call: TRBJ1-5
cdr3_aa: CASNPTPYSNQPQHF
cdr3_nt: TGTGCCAGTAACCCGACACCATATAGCAATCAGCCCCAGCATTTT

d_call: .
clone_size: .
cdr3_length: 12
v_call: TRBV29-1
j_call: TRBJ1-4
cdr3_aa: CSVGPPSEKLFF
cdr3_nt: TGCAGCGTTGGGCCTCCTTCTGAAAAACTGTTTTTT

d_call: .
clone_size: few
cdr3_length: 14
v_call: TRBV27
j_call: TRBJ1-6
cdr3_aa: CASSLRAVDSPLHF
cdr3_nt: TGTGCCAGCAGTTTACGGGCAGTCGACTCACCCCTCCACTTT

d_call: .
clone_size: .
cdr3_length: 14
v_call: TRBV30
j_call: TRBJ2-6
cdr3_aa: CAWSVTSGANVLTF
cdr3_nt: TGTGCCTGGAGTGTAACCTCTGGGGCCAACGTCCTGACTTTC

d_call: TRBD1
clone_size: .
cdr3_length: 16
v_call: TRBV9
j_call: TRBJ2-5
cdr3_aa: CASSVSDRGQGETQYF
cdr3_nt: TGTGCCAGCAGCGTATCGGACAGGGGGCAAGGAGAGACCCAGTACTTC

d_call: .
clone_size: .
cdr3_length: 15
v_call: TRBV9
j_call: TRBJ2-7
cdr3_aa: CASSVTNRGEDEQYF
cdr3_nt: TGTGCCAGCAGCGTAACTAATAGGGGGGAGGACGAGCAGTACTTC

d_call: TRBD1
clone_size: .
cdr3_length: 17
v_call: TRBV19
j_call: TRBJ1-2
cdr3_aa: CASRHLQGAGGNYGYTF
cdr3_nt: TGTGCCAGTAGGCATTTGCAGGGGGCGGGTGGCAACTATGGCTACACCTTC

d_call: TRBD1
clone_size: .
cdr3_length: 15
v_call: TRBV6-2/TRBV6-3
j_call: TRBJ2-2
cdr3_aa: CASSLGTGVTGELFF
cdr3_nt: TGTGCCAGCAGCCTCGGGACAGGGGTCACCGGGGAGCTGTTTTTT